This entry lists 24 T cell receptor beta chains sequenced from one sample in a study of beta chain features in type 1 diabetes. Points from the study as a whole: Among patients with Type 1 diabetes, TCRB CDR3s were moderately but significantly shorter in every one of the four CD4+ subsets.

TCRB transcripts that were expressed got sequenced, as all of the isolated RNA had been reverse transcribed. Produced via immunoSEQ multiplex PCR; TCRdb's table is partial and in-frame only. The sample holds 200,000 to 300,000 clones, around 20% seen once. These receptors are not linked to any known antigen. The sample was naive CD4+ T cells from blood. The receptors originated from a woman aged 40 to 49 with type 1 diabetes.

The rearrangement uses TRBV7-2 and TRBJ2-2, with D tentatively TRBD2 (6 bases). The V end was cut by 8 bases, the J end by 1 base, with 11 bases between. The CDR3 length is 14 residues. Germline V lookup: CDR1 SGHTA, CDR2 FQGNSA. CDR3 coding DNA: TGTGCCAGCTCGGGGAGGTGGAACACCGGGGAGCTGTTTTTT. Its protein is CASSGRWNTGELFF.

This clone was seen more than once but under ten times. This rearrangement joins TRBV29-1 to TRBJ2-4; D perhaps matches TRBD2 (6 bases). Germline V gene lookup returns CDR1 SQVTM and CDR2 ANQGSEA. Trimming took off 4 bases at V and 0 bases at J, with 7 bases between the two ends. This CDR3 is 13 amino acids long. CDR3 DNA sequence: TGCAGCGTTGGGGGAGGAGCCAAAAACATTCAGTACTTC. It translates to CSVGGGAKNIQYF.

This clone was counted a few times. Other DNA sequences in this specimen translate into the identical CDR3. J is TRBJ1-1 and V is TRBV5-1; 8 positions match TRBD1. The germline CDR1 and CDR2 sequences are SGHRS and YFSETQ. J was trimmed by 2 bases and V by 4 bases; bases with no gene match: 4. The CDR3 has 14 residues. In DNA form, the CDR3 reads TGCGCCAGCAGCCCCGACAGGGGCAACACTGAAGCTTTCTTT. Translated: CASSPDRGNTEAFF.

This clone was recorded a few times. The V and J genes are TRBV5-1 and TRBJ2-2, with D perhaps TRBD1 (6 bases). V was pared by 0 bases and J by 4 bases, with 10 bases between. This CDR3 spans 15 amino acids. Per the germline V gene, CDR1 is SGHRS and CDR2 is YFSETQ. Here the CDR3 DNA reads TGCGCCAGCAGCTTGGACAGGGTCGGCACCGGGGAGCTGTTTTTT. This encodes CASSLDRVGTGELFF. Full variable domain (remainder filled in from reference TRBV5-1 and TRBJ2-2): KAGVTQTPRYLIKTRGQQVTLSCSPISGHRSVSWYQQTPGQGLQFLFEYFSETQRNKGNFPGRFSGRQFSNSRSEMNVSTLELGDSALYLCASSLDRVGTGELFFGEGSRLTVL.

The chain has TRBV6-5 and TRBJ1-2, with a tentative D call TRBD1 (6 bases). Germline CDR1 is MNHEY and CDR2 is SVGAGI. Trimming pared 7 bases from V and 9 bases from J, leaving 15 bases between. The CDR3 has 12 residues. The CDR3 DNA follows: TGTGCCAGCAATGGCAGGGGAAAGAGCTACACCTTC. Its translation: CASNGRGKSYTF.

This chain connects TRBV5-1 to TRBJ2-1; TRBD2 agrees at 10 bases. Per germline, CDR1 SGHRS and CDR2 YFSETQ. The CDR3 is 15 amino acids. The V segment lost 4 bases and the J segment 4 bases; nucleotides outside the gene matches: 5. CDR3 loop: CASSPASGSYNEQFF. CDR3 in DNA: TGCGCCAGCAGCCCCGCTAGCGGGAGTTACAATGAGCAGTTCTTC.

The chain recombines TRBV28 with TRBJ1-5; D is perhaps TRBD1 (6 bases). The CDR3 sequence is 17 residues long. CDR1 is MDHEN, CDR2 SYDVKM, per germline. The germline V and J ends were trimmed by 6 bases and 1 base, with 19 bases remaining between them. CDR3 nucleotides: TGTGCCAGCAGCCTGGGGAAGAGGGGGGGGAGCAATCAGCCCCAGCATTTT. As protein: CASSLGKRGGSNQPQHF.

This clone was counted only a few times. The rearrangement links TRBV7-2 to TRBJ1-5, with D unclear. The CDR3 is made up of 15 amino acids. Trimming took 0 bases from V and 0 from J, leaving 6 bases between them. Germline loops: CDR1 SGHTA, CDR2 FQGNSA. The CDR3 nucleotides read TGTGCCAGCAGCTTAGCGAGGGCTAGCAATCAGCCCCAGCATTTT. Its translation is CASSLARASNQPQHF.

This chain connects TRBV30 to TRBJ2-4, with 9 bases aligning to TRBD2. Germline V lookup: CDR1 GTSNPN, CDR2 SVGIG (reference sequence). V trimming: 3 bases; J trimming: 0 bases; junction bases outside the gene matches: 3. CDR3 size: 15 residues. CDR3 coding DNA: TGTGCCTGGAGGGCTAGCGGGGTAGCCAAAAACATTCAGTACTTC. It yields the protein CAWRASGVAKNIQYF. The full variable domain, with the rest looked up from reference TRBV30 and TRBJ2-4, is SQTIHQWPATLVQPVGSPLSLECTVEGTSNPNLYWYRQAAGRGLQLLFYSVGIGQISSEVPQNLSASRPQDRQFILSSKKLLLSDSGFYLCAWRASGVAKNIQYFGAGTRLSVL.

This clone was observed a handful of times. V usage is TRBV7-9 and J usage is TRBJ1-6; 7 nucleotides line up with TRBD1. V dropped 2 bases and J dropped 5; count of bases not matched to a gene: 3. The CDR3 is 15 amino acids. The germline V gene has CDR1 SEHNR and CDR2 FQNEAQ (reference sequence). As DNA, the CDR3 is TGTGCCAGCAGCTTAAGAACAGGGGATAATTCACCCCTCCACTTT. It is translated as CASSLRTGDNSPLHF.

The chain employs TRBV2 and TRBJ2-1; no clear D. The germline V and J ends were trimmed by 8 bases and 2 bases, with 13 bases remaining between them. Germline loops: CDR1 SNHLY, CDR2 FYNNEI. The CDR3 consists of 14 residues. This chain's CDR3 is CASYKQSPYNEQFF. The CDR3 bases are TGTGCCAGCTATAAACAGAGCCCCTACAATGAGCAGTTCTTC. The full variable domain, completed using reference TRBV2 and TRBJ2-1, is EPEVTQTPSHQVTQMGQEVILRCVPISNHLYFYWYRQILGQKVEFLVSFYNNEISEKSEIFDDQFSVERPDGSNFTLKIRSTKLEDSAMYFCASYKQSPYNEQFFGPGTRLTVL.

The gene calls are TRBV29-1 and TRBJ1-1; 8 bases map to TRBD1. Germline V gives CDR1 SQVTM, CDR2 ANQGSEA. This CDR3 contains 11 residues. Unmatched junction bases numbered 3, after V lost 7 bases and J lost 5 bases. The CDR3 DNA reads as TGCAGCGCCCAGGGGGCAACTGAAGCTTTCTTT. Translation gives CSAQGATEAFF.

The chain carries TRBV7-3 and TRBJ1-1; D is uncertain. The V and J ends lost 2 bases and 0 bases respectively, with 7 bases between them. CDR1 and CDR2 (germline): SGHTA, FQGTGA. This CDR3 has 14 amino acids. The CDR3 DNA is TGTGCCAGCAGCTTAGGCGGCATGAACACTGAAGCTTTCTTT. Residues: CASSLGGMNTEAFF.

This chain joins TRBV2 and TRBJ1-4; 7 nucleotides match TRBD1. The CDR3 is 15 amino acids. Trimming took 8 bases from V and 6 from J; bases not matched to a gene: 12. Germline V lookup: CDR1 SNHLY, CDR2 FYNNEI. This chain's CDR3 is CASLTNRGLYEKLFF. CDR3 nucleotides: TGTGCCAGCCTGACAAACAGGGGATTATATGAAAAACTGTTTTTT.

The chain links TRBV7-2 to TRBJ2-5, with D possibly being TRBD2 (6 bases). The V gene's germline CDR1 is SGHTA and CDR2 FQGNSA. The V end was cut by 3 bases, the J end by 2 bases, with 25 bases between. CDR3 size: 19 residues. The CDR3 DNA reads TGTGCCAGCAGCTTCCGATTGGGGTCGGAATCGGAGGGGCAAGAGACCCAGTACTTC. Encoded protein: CASSFRLGSESEGQETQYF.

V gene TRBV9 combines with J gene TRBJ2-5; D ambiguous. The CDR3 consists of 13 residues. The ends were cut back, 4 bases at V and 5 bases at J, with 12 bases in the middle. Germline CDR1 and CDR2: SGDLS and YYNGEE. CDR3 amino acids: CASSPRPRETQYF. The CDR3 region has the DNA TGTGCCAGCAGCCCGCGTCCCCGGGAGACCCAGTACTTC.

The chain is built from TRBV7-8 and TRBJ1-1; possible D gene TRBD1, 5 bases. V lost 0 bases to trimming and J lost 5 bases, with 13 bases between them. Germline lookup yields CDR1 SGHVS and CDR2 FQNEAQ. This CDR3 region has 15 residues. CDR3 in DNA: TGTGCCAGCAGCTTAGCGCGGGGGTCTCGGACTGAAGCTTTCTTT. Translation: CASSLARGSRTEAFF. The full variable domain, with the rest looked up from reference TRBV7-8 and TRBJ1-1, is GAGVSQSPRYKVAKRGQDVALRCDPISGHVSLFWYQQALGQGPEFLTYFQNEAQLDKSGLPSDRFFAERPEGSVSTLKIQRTQQEDSAVYLCASSLARGSRTEAFFGQGTRLTVV.

This clone appeared a few times. This chain uses TRBV25-1 with TRBJ1-2, with D perhaps TRBD1 (5 bases). The germline V and J ends were trimmed by 6 bases and 3 bases, with 11 bases remaining between them. The CDR3 consists of 13 residues. Germline V lookup: CDR1 MGHDK, CDR2 SYGVNS. In DNA form, the CDR3 reads TGTGCCAGCAGCGAGGAGGGGTACTATGGCTACACCTTC. This translates into CASSEEGYYGYTF.

This clone was detected only a few times. This sequence joins TRBV19 and TRBJ2-1; unclear D gene. CDR1 and CDR2 (germline): LNHDA, SQIVND (reference sequence). The CDR3 is 16 residues long. Trimming stripped 1 base from V and 2 bases from J, with 12 bases between. The CDR3 is CASSIGQAGTYNEQFF. Here the CDR3 DNA reads TGTGCCAGTAGTATAGGACAAGCAGGAACCTACAATGAGCAGTTCTTC.

In this sample, this clone turned up a few times. The chain is built from TRBV29-1 and TRBJ2-1, with D perhaps matching TRBD1 (6 bases). CDR3 length: 14 amino acids. The V gene's germline CDR1 is SQVTM and CDR2 ANQGSEA. CDR3 protein: CISRLCLRGNEQFF. The CDR3 bases are TGCATCTCCCGACTTTGCCTCAGGGGCAATGAGCAGTTCTTC.

This chain uses TRBV20-1 with TRBJ2-2, with no clear D. The CDR3 is 11 residues long. The germline V gene has CDR1 DFQATT and CDR2 SNEGSKA (reference sequence). The V end lost 6 bases, the J end lost 6 bases, and 8 bases lay between the germline ends. The CDR3 is CSARNSGELFF. In DNA, the CDR3 is TGCAGTGCAAGAAACTCCGGGGAGCTGTTTTTT.

J is TRBJ1-1 and V is TRBV6-5; TRBD1 matches at 10 bases. Germline V CDR1 and CDR2: MNHEY, SVGAGI. The CDR3 totals 15 residues. The V segment lost 6 bases and the J segment 11 bases; nucleotides outside the gene matches: 15. The DNA for the CDR3 is TGTGCCAGCAGACTCTCTCCGGGACAGGGGCTTTTGGCTTTCTTT. This encodes CASRLSPGQGLLAFF.

This clone appeared a few times. This chain connects TRBV28 to TRBJ2-3; D perhaps matches TRBD1 (5 bases). The germline V and J ends were trimmed by 6 bases and 1 base, with 17 bases remaining between them. This CDR3 has 16 residues. Per germline, CDR1 MDHEN and CDR2 SYDVKM. The CDR3 DNA follows: TGTGCCAGCAGCTCTCCTGACAGAATCGGCACAGATACGCAGTATTTT. Encoded protein: CASSSPDRIGTDTQYF.

This chain connects TRBV9 to TRBJ1-4, with TRBD1 as a possible D gene (5 bases). The germline CDR1 and CDR2 sequences are SGDLS and YYNGEE. The CDR3 length is 13 residues. The germline V and J ends were trimmed by 7 bases and 5 bases, with 12 bases remaining between them. The CDR3 spells CASSFRANEKLFF. CDR3 sequence (DNA): TGTGCCAGCTCGTTCAGGGCCAATGAAAAACTGTTTTTT.